This T cell receptor beta chain was captured by sequencing in a study of identical twins. Whole-study findings and limits: In drawing conclusions, the study used cross-sectional statistical analysis and did not follow the same donors.

This clonotype was picked up many times. Its antigen is not identified. TCRdb ran MiXCR on the 5' RACE reads and lists one entry per CDR3 protein. The top ten clones hold about an eighth of a sample with roughly 770,000 distinct CDR3 sequences, about 18% of them seen once. CDR1 and CDR2 (germline): MNHEY, SVGAGI. The CDR3 is made up of 14 amino acids. Trimming pared 2 bases from V and 1 base from J, leaving 9 bases between. This same sample was also part of a study on T cells expressing NK-cell markers. That paper notes: TCR beta repertoires came from sorted CD3+CD56+NKG2C+, CD3+CD56+NKG2C- and CD3+CD56-NKG2C+ T cells. Similarly, these clonotypes led the CD3+CD56-NKG2C+ fraction as well in a handful of donors.

This clonotype was sampled from a woman younger than 35 in good health. The J gene is TRBJ2-7, the V gene TRBV6-5, with a tentative D call TRBD1 (5 bases). Sequenced input: PBMCs. The CDR3 here is CASSYRGPSYEQYF. CDR3 DNA: TGTGCCAGCAGTTACAGGGGCCCTTCCTACGAGCAGTACTTC.